Listed below are T cell receptor beta chains from one sample, sequenced in a study of blood T cell repertoires in COVID-19. The assay was immunoSEQ multiplex PCR, and TCRdb's table has in-frame clones only and misses some. The table includes roughly 87,000 clones, around 72% detected once. Sequenced input: peripheral blood. These receptors all come from a woman aged 80 or older with acute or convalescent COVID-19. The CDR3 runs from the conserved cysteine through the conserved F or W. A D gene is named only where the DNA matches it firmly. A clone size is listed for some rows: how often the clone was seen (once, few, many), or a class if it is expanded.

clone_size: -
d_call: -
v_call: TRBV27
j_call: TRBJ1-4
cdr3_aa: CASSLQGPNEKLFF
cdr3_nt: TGTGCCAGCAGTTTACAGGGGCCTAATGAAAAACTGTTTTTT

clone_size: -
d_call: -
v_call: TRBV5-4
j_call: TRBJ2-2
cdr3_aa: CASSLTGILGELFF
cdr3_nt: TGTGCCAGCAGCTTGACCGGGATACTTGGGGAGCTGTTTTTT

clone_size: -
d_call: TRBD1
v_call: TRBV11-3
j_call: TRBJ2-1
cdr3_aa: CASSLVTGTGTYNEQFF
cdr3_nt: TGTGCCAGCAGCTTAGTCACCGGGACAGGGACCTACAATGAGCAGTTCTTC

clone_size: -
d_call: -
v_call: TRBV7-9
j_call: TRBJ1-1
cdr3_aa: CASSLDGGRAFF
cdr3_nt: TGTGCCAGCAGCTTAGATGGAGGAAGGGCTTTCTTT

clone_size: -
d_call: -
v_call: TRBV7-8
j_call: TRBJ1-2
cdr3_aa: CASSFGVGEAYGYTF
cdr3_nt: TGTGCCAGCAGCTTCGGCGTGGGGGAGGCCTATGGCTACACCTTC

clone_size: -
d_call: -
v_call: TRBV5-8
j_call: TRBJ1-6
cdr3_aa: CASSLETQGGFNSPLHF
cdr3_nt: TGTGCCAGCAGCTTGGAGACCCAGGGCGGATTCAATTCACCCCTCCACTTT

clone_size: -
d_call: TRBD1
v_call: TRBV7-2
j_call: TRBJ1-1
cdr3_aa: CASGTGRFLAEAFF
cdr3_nt: TGTGCCAGCGGGACAGGGAGGTTTCTCGCTGAAGCTTTCTTT

clone_size: -
d_call: TRBD2
v_call: TRBV10-2
j_call: TRBJ2-2
cdr3_aa: CASRLAGGNTGELFF
cdr3_nt: TGCGCCAGCAGGCTAGCGGGGGGCAACACCGGGGAGCTGTTTTTT

clone_size: few
d_call: -
v_call: TRBV2
j_call: TRBJ1-4
cdr3_aa: CASSDTGTHEKLFF
cdr3_nt: TGTGCCAGCAGCGATACAGGGACCCATGAAAAACTGTTTTTT

clone_size: -
d_call: -
v_call: TRBV18
j_call: TRBJ2-7
cdr3_aa: CASSPGDITYEQYF
cdr3_nt: TGTGCCAGCTCACCGGGGGACATAACCTACGAGCAGTACTTC

clone_size: -
d_call: TRBD2
v_call: TRBV7-2
j_call: TRBJ2-7
cdr3_aa: CASGAGASYEQYF
cdr3_nt: TGTGCCAGTGGAGCGGGGGCTTCCTACGAGCAGTACTTC

clone_size: once
d_call: -
v_call: TRBV7-9
j_call: TRBJ2-3
cdr3_aa: CASSQFTDTQYF
cdr3_nt: TGTGCCAGCAGCCAATTCACAGATACGCAGTATTTT

clone_size: -
d_call: TRBD1
v_call: TRBV10-3
j_call: TRBJ2-7
cdr3_aa: CAISGYQGARTNEQYF
cdr3_nt: TGTGCCATCAGTGGTTACCAGGGGGCCAGGACTAATGAGCAGTACTTC

clone_size: few
d_call: -
v_call: TRBV3-1/TRBV3-2
j_call: TRBJ2-7
cdr3_aa: CASSRSSYEQYF
cdr3_nt: TGTGCCAGCAGCCGCAGCTCCTACGAGCAGTACTTC

clone_size: -
d_call: -
v_call: TRBV7-9
j_call: TRBJ1-1
cdr3_aa: CASSLDWAIGKAFF
cdr3_nt: TGTGCCAGCAGCTTAGATTGGGCGATCGGGAAAGCTTTCTTT

clone_size: -
d_call: TRBD1
v_call: TRBV4-1
j_call: TRBJ2-5
cdr3_aa: CASSRSDRGQETQYF
cdr3_nt: TGCGCCAGCAGCCGGTCGGACAGGGGGCAAGAGACCCAGTACTTC

clone_size: -
d_call: TRBD2
v_call: TRBV19
j_call: TRBJ2-5
cdr3_aa: CASRGAGTTEETQYF
cdr3_nt: TGTGCCAGTAGGGGCGCCGGGACTACCGAAGAGACCCAGTACTTC

clone_size: -
d_call: TRBD2
v_call: TRBV9
j_call: TRBJ2-5
cdr3_aa: CASSVVGRGSQETQYF
cdr3_nt: TGTGCCAGCAGCGTAGTTGGGCGGGGGAGTCAAGAGACCCAGTACTTC